Described below is a single TCR beta chain sequence and its context. What it recognizes is unknown. This entry belongs to a study of response to subunit inactivated influenza vaccine. Study findings and constraints: New T cells are recruited in small numbers by each seasonal influenza vaccination, according to the authors' suggestion.

The CDR3 runs to 13 residues. V lost 5 bases and J lost 14, with 16 bases in between. Germline V lookup: CDR1 SGHTA, CDR2 FQGNSA. TCRdb re-derived calls from the RT-PCR reads in MiXCR, one entry per CDR3 protein. The repertoire holds around 520,000 distinct CDR3 sequences, with roughly 12% as singletons. The source material was PBMCs from blood, sampled on the day of vaccination. This TCR came from a man between 50 and 59 years old who received an inactivated influenza vaccine. The chain is built from TRBV7-2 and TRBJ1-6; D unresolved. The CDR3 region is CASSQWGGYTLHF. CDR3 nucleotide sequence: TGTGCCAGCAGCCAATGGGGAGGGTACACCCTCCACTTT.